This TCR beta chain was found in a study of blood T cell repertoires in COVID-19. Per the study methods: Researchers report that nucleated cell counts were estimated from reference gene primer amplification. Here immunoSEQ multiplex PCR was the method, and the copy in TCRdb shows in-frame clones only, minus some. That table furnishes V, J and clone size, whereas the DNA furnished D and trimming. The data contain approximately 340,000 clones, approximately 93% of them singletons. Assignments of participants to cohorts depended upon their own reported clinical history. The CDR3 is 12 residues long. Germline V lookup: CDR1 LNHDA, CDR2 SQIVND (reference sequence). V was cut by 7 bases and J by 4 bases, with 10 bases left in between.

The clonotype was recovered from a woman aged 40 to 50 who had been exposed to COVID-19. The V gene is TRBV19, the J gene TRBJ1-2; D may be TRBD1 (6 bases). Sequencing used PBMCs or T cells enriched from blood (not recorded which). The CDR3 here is CASTGQFYGYTF. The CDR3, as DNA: TGTGCCAGTACCGGACAGTTCTATGGCTACACCTTC.